The text below deals with one T cell receptor beta chain. As yet, its antigen is unknown. These data come from a study of CXCR3-negative and CXCR3-positive naive CD8 T cells. Study-level information: The TRB read total, about 130 million, broke down to about 1.5 +/- 0.3 million reads per library. General study findings and limits: CXCR3-negative and CXCR3-positive naive cells shared comparable TRBV-TRBJ usage, but memory cells did not. Against CXCR3-negative naive cells, CXCR3-positive naive cells showed more hydrophobic TRB CDR3s. Diversity proved comparably high across both naive subsets and much lower in memory CD8+ cells.

It was by 5' RACE with UMI labels that the TRB cDNA libraries were prepared. TCRdb reprocessed the 5' RACE reads, with one entry per CDR3 protein and no DNA. The repertoire table contains approximately 140,000 distinct CDR3 sequences. Per germline, CDR1 MGHDK and CDR2 SYGVNS. This CDR3 is 15 amino acids long. V usage is TRBV25-1 and J usage is TRBJ2-1; the D call from TCRdb, TRBD2, cannot be confirmed without DNA. This clonotype originated in a human donor in good health. Some clones in this sample may be carry-over from other donors' samples. The sample taken for sequencing was naive CXCR3+ CD8+ T cells from blood. Sample subset: CD45RO-CCR7+CD27+CD95- naive CD8+ T cells expressing CXCR3 (TNR3+). The CDR3 protein is CASSEWGRDYNEQFF.